This T cell receptor (beta chain) is from a study of T cells in Graves' hyperthyroidism and ophthalmopathy (dated by TCRdb to between 2017 and 2020). For the wider study: Peripheral blood samples were taken at initial diagnosis, before any treatment was given. The paper reports TCR Vbeta CDR3 sequencing of about 140 peripheral blood samples: 40 or so ophthalmopathy, under 80 hyperthyroidism and around 17 progressor patients. In addition, the study compared T-cell repertoires in thyroid tissue and in blood from about 6 Graves' hyperthyroidism patients. The 80 to 100 discovery patients were randomly divided into training and test sets at a 7:3 ratio. A discovery cohort of approximately 97 patients, about 40 with Graves' ophthalmopathy and about 58 with stable Graves' hyperthyroidism, was used to find distinguishing TCR V-J signatures. An independent validation cohort of around 20 hyperthyroidism patients and over 15 patients who later progressed to ophthalmopathy tested prospective prediction of ophthalmopathy. Once sampling was done, hyperthyroidism patients were given methimazole at a starting dose of 30 mg daily, whereas ophthalmopathy patients were given high-dose intravenous methylprednisolone. Study-level results and caveats: Most expanded thyroid clonotypes (frequency above 0.001) were also detected in blood, suggesting blood repertoires may reflect thyroid immune responses. A model built on a 13 V-J signature distinguished ophthalmopathy from stable hyperthyroidism, reaching roughly 88% sensitivity and 81% to 83% specificity in cross-validation and 80%/75% in testing. In validation, the model predicted progression to ophthalmopathy a median of roughly 6.1 months before onset, with roughly 68% sensitivity and around 76% specificity. Sample size was not statistically predetermined, and investigators were not blinded to group allocation.

Amplification of TCR beta CDR3 regions was carried out from RNA transcripts. For the first round of RT-PCR on the TCR CDR3, the HTBI primer set was used together with the Qiagen OneStep RT-PCR kit. A second multiplex PCR round built the libraries, followed by size selection and purification. The libraries were sequenced on an Illumina HiSeq2000 using paired-end 100 bp reads. As for the original processing: Raw data were processed with SOAPnuke, discarding reads with adapters, uncalled bases, mean Phred below 15, or no exact constant-primer or identifier match. COPE v1.2.5 was used to merge the high-quality paired reads, and each unique nucleotide sequence was defined as a clonotype. MiTCR v1.1 was used to align the clonotypes against IMGT TRBV, TRBD and TRBJ reference segments. Only V-J combinations with frequency above 0.0001, covering 99% to 99.2% of repertoires, were analysed. A TCS score was defined as the ratio of F50 (clonal expansion) to E x V (chaos), with BLOSUM62-based TCRdist applied between CDR3 peptides within each V-J. Welch's t-statistics and random forest reduced fewer than 600 V-J features to roughly 13, which were used in a naive Bayes classifier (R e1071). In TCRdb, the public reads were trimmed at Q25 with fastp and aligned with MiXCR, with productive beta chains retained. All rows with the same CDR3 protein become a single entry with the most common DNA and genes. The V and J calls were not made by the authors but by TCRdb's processing. The table for this sample lists over 200,000 distinct CDR3 sequences; more than 14% of them were counted only once. Together, the top ten hold about an eighth of the sample.

In this sample, this clonotype turned up many times. Which antigen it targets is not known. Within one base of it there is no much larger clone, and no base qualities were kept. The hyperthyroidism patients were between 18 and 65 years old and newly diagnosed, with a disease duration of less than 2 months. Exclusion was applied to patients with uncontrolled infections, other autoimmune diseases, pregnancy or lactation. Diagnoses were established on the basis of clinical symptoms, serum thyroxine and TRAb, thyroid ultrasound, and orbital computed tomography. Blood from progressor patients was drawn when they were first diagnosed with hyperthyroidism, before any ophthalmopathy symptoms appeared. PBMCs were isolated from about 10 ml of fresh peripheral blood by Ficoll-Paque density gradient centrifugation. Patients classed as progressors first received a Graves' hyperthyroidism diagnosis and then went on to develop ophthalmopathy during follow-up. Total RNA was extracted using Trizol reagent, and RNA quality was assessed on an Agilent 2100 Bioanalyzer.

The sequence was collected from a woman between 40 and 50 years old with Graves' hyperthyroidism that later progressed to Graves' ophthalmopathy. The sequenced sample was blood.

This receptor carries the CDR3 CASSRRERGEQYF. The nucleotide sequence is given as TGTGCCAGTAGTAGACGGGAGAGGGGCGAGCAGTACTTC. Rearrangement joined TRBV19 to TRBJ2-7; the D region possibly corresponds to TRBD2 (6 bases align). The CDR3 numbers 13 residues from cysteine through phenylalanine. Only the CDR3 DNA stays, 39 bases, in frame from base 1. Based on the germline V gene (reference sequence), the CDR1 and CDR2 sequences are LNHDA and SQIVND. V is cut by 4 bases and J by 6 bases, and the space between the germline ends is 13 bases.